Listed below are T cell receptor beta chains from one sample, sequenced in a study of early T cells in non-severe SARS-CoV-2 infection. TCRdb redid the calling of the 5' RACE reads with MiXCR, one entry per CDR3 protein. Here the sample spans under 80,000 distinct CDR3 sequences, over 10% being singletons. Sequences were obtained from whole blood. These receptors originate from an adult who was a healthcare worker with PCR-confirmed SARS-CoV-2 infection or an uninfected control (not recorded which). Both conserved end residues are trimmed from each CDR3. The order of the fields is CDR3 length, V gene, J gene, CDR3 protein.

9,TRBV6-5,TRBJ2-7,ASSRQEEQY
15,TRBV7-2,TRBJ1-6,ASSLVGGGSYNSPLH
13,TRBV29-1,TRBJ2-6,SVVGGNSGANVLT
14,TRBV5-1,TRBJ1-5,ASSLGDREGDQPQH
13,TRBV19,TRBJ2-5,ASRRGAEIQETQY
13,TRBV5-1,TRBJ1-6,ASSLEGQIDSPLH
13,TRBV7-2,TRBJ1-4,ASSPTGIVKEKLF
13,TRBV11-2,TRBJ2-7,ASSTTAGTGYEQY
12,TRBV7-2,TRBJ1-4,ASQGHVGNEKLF
13,TRBV20-1,TRBJ1-5,SATTGFNVNQPQH
9,TRBV2,TRBJ2-5,ASAYQETQY
11,TRBV6-5,TRBJ2-1,ASRPYTGDEQF
9,TRBV5-1,TRBJ2-1,ASSFQNEQF
12,TRBV20-1,TRBJ2-7,SASGSDTIYEQY
12,TRBV29-1,TRBJ2-5,SVEKGLTQETQY
13,TRBV20-1,TRBJ2-7,SAAISGGRTYEQY
13,TRBV12-5,TRBJ1-3,ASGLAGLLTNTIY
11,TRBV7-7,TRBJ2-3,ASSLGAGDTQY
10,TRBV6-5,TRBJ2-1,ASSDLYNEQF
12,TRBV5-4,TRBJ1-4,ASSLRRGNEKLF
13,TRBV9,TRBJ1-6,ASSAGGGYNSPLH
12,TRBV10-2,TRBJ2-5,ASRGARRQETQY
10,TRBV30,TRBJ1-2,AWAGVGYGYT
10,TRBV5-6,TRBJ2-3,ASSLAADTQY
12,TRBV7-9,TRBJ1-2,ASSLGVKGYGYT
13,TRBV5-5,TRBJ1-5,ASSLGAHSNQPQH
13,TRBV29-1,TRBJ2-5,SVLPGTAYRAAQY
11,TRBV6-1,TRBJ2-5,ASFKVNQETQY
14,TRBV3-1,TRBJ2-2,ASSRSGGAYTGELF
14,TRBV12-3/TRBV12-4,TRBJ1-5,ASSSVVGRSNQPQH